This TCR beta chain emerged from a study of T-cell memory formation after mild COVID-19. Background on the study: Each donor largely had its own TCR clusters.

TCRdb ran MiXCR on the 5' RACE reads and lists one entry per CDR3 protein. The table shows 410,000 or so distinct CDR3 sequences, with about 25% occurring only once. The CDR3 is made up of 16 amino acids. Germline V gene lookup returns CDR1 SNHLY and CDR2 FYNNEI. The ends were cut back, 2 bases at V and 0 bases at J, with 11 bases in the middle. The sequenced material came from PBMCs or a T cell subset sorted from them (not recorded which). J is TRBJ2-4 and V is TRBV2, with D maybe TRBD1 (5 bases). The TCR sequence derives from an adult woman who had mild COVID-19 (a few samples of this study predate the infection). Cell type and time point are not known. The CDR3 nucleotides are TGTGCCAGCAGTGAACAAGGGGCGCTAGCCAAAAACATTCAGTACTTC. Residues: CASSEQGALAKNIQYF. The whole variable domain, remainder taken from reference TRBV2 and TRBJ2-4, is EPEVTQTPSHQVTQMGQEVILRCVPISNHLYFYWYRQILGQKVEFLVSFYNNEISEKSEIFDDQFSVERPDGSNFTLKIRSTKLEDSAMYFCASSEQGALAKNIQYFGAGTRLSVL.